At least ten counts were recorded for the clone carrying this T cell receptor beta chain. The antigen is unknown. Amplification yielded TCR beta CDR3 regions, with RNA transcripts as the source. The HTBI primer set was used in a first-round RT-PCR of the TCR CDR3. In TCRdb, the multiplex PCR reads were re-called with MiXCR into one record per CDR3 protein. This table holds hundreds of thousands of distinct CDR3 sequences, roughly 15% found once. Disease duration was under 3 months in the ophthalmopathy patients, who also had a Clinical Activity Score of at least 3 and a NOSPECS grade of at least 4. Source material for PBMCs was about 11 ml fresh peripheral blood. This entry belongs to a study of T cells in Graves' hyperthyroidism and ophthalmopathy. Points from the study as a whole: The blood repertoire included most of the expanded thyroid clonotypes above 0.001.

Material: blood. This receptor was identified in a woman in her thirties or forties with Graves' ophthalmopathy.

The DNA for the CDR3 is TGTGCCAGCCCGAAAAGGGCAGGAGGCAATACTGAAGCTTTCTTT. Protein sequence: CASPKRAGGNTEAFF. The chain carries TRBV2 and TRBJ1-1; D remains ambiguous. The CDR3 sequence is 15 residues long. CDR1 and CDR2 (germline): SNHLY, FYNNEI. V dropped 8 bases and J dropped 5 bases, with 21 bases sitting between them.